One T cell receptor (beta chain) is described in this entry. The data belong to a study of blood T cell repertoires in COVID-19. Study-level information: COVID-19 samples from acute and convalescent phases originated in the United States, Italy and Spain.

Original methodology: Amplifying reference gene primers gave estimates of nucleated cell counts. Generated by immunoSEQ multiplex PCR, the TCRdb table keeps only in-frame clones and is missing some. The V and J calls and clone size were taken over from that table, and D and trimming were inferred from the DNA. The repertoire holds roughly 150,000 clones, around nine tenths seen once, with less than 3% in the top ten. V gave up 0 bases and J gave up 2 bases; unmatched junction bases: 2. Germline CDR1 SGHRS, CDR2 YFSETQ. The CDR3 extends over 16 amino acids. This chain uses TRBV5-1 with TRBJ2-5; the match to TRBD2 covers 12 bases. This TCR came from a woman of 80 years or more with COVID-19, enrolled during active disease. Sequenced input: peripheral blood. The CDR3 loop is CASSLGLAGGQETQYF. The CDR3 DNA follows: TGCGCCAGCAGCTTGGGTCTAGCGGGAGGGCAAGAGACCCAGTACTTC.